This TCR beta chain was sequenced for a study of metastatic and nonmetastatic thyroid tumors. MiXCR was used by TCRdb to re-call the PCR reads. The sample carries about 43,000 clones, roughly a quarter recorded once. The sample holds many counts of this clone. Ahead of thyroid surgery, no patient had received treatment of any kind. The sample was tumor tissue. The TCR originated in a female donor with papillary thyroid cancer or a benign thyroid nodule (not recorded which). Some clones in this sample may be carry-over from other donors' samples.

DNA of the CDR3: TGTGCCAGTAGTTTGCACTCCGGGTATAATTCACCCCTCCACTTT. This sequence encodes CASSLHSGYNSPLHF. The V gene is TRBV19, the J gene TRBJ1-6, with unresolved D. Trimming shortened V by 5 bases and J by 4 bases, and 12 bases separated the two germline ends. The CDR3 runs 15 residues. Germline V gives CDR1 LNHDA, CDR2 SQIVND (reference sequence).